This TCR beta chain was sequenced in a study of blood T cell repertoires in COVID-19. Looking at the study overall: Acute and convalescent COVID-19 samples came from the United States, Italy and Spain. From T cells, B-cell-depleted T cells, or PBMCs came the material, which was cDNA or gDNA.

Methods used by the authors: Reference gene primer amplification gave nucleated cell count estimates. Using immunoSEQ multiplex PCR, the repertoire was profiled, and TCRdb retains in-frame clones only, with some absent. That table supplies the V and J calls and clone size; D and trimming were determined from the DNA. The sample yields about 140,000 clones, roughly 85% seen once. This CDR3 region has 12 residues. Unmatched junction bases numbered 3, after V lost 2 bases and J lost 9 bases. CDR1 is SGHDT and CDR2 is YYEEEE in the germline V gene. The sequence was obtained from a human donor with acute or convalescent COVID-19. The donor label of this sample is uncertain. The chain is built from TRBV5-6 and TRBJ2-7; 9 bases align to TRBD1. Input material: peripheral blood. CDR3 coding DNA: TGTGCCAGCAGCTTAACAGGGGGCGGGCAGTACGTC. It translates to CASSLTGGGQYV.